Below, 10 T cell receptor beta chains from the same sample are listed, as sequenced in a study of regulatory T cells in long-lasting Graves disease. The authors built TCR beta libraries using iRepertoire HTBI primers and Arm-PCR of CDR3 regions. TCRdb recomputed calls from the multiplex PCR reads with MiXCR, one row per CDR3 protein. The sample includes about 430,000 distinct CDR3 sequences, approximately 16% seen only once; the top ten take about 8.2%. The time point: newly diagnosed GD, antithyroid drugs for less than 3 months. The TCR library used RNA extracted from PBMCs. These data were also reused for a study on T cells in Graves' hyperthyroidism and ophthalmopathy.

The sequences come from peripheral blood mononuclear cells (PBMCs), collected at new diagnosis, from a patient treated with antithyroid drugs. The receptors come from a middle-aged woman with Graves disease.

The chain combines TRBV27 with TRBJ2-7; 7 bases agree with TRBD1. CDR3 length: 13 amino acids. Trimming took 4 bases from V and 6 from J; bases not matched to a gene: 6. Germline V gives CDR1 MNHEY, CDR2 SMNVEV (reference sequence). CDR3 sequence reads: CASSSTGHAEQYV. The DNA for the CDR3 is TGTGCCAGCAGTTCGACAGGGCATGCCGAGCAGTACGTC.

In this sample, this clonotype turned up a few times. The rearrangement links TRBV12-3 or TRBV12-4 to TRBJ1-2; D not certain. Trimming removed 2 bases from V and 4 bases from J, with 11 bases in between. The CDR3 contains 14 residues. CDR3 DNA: TGTGCCAGCAGTTTACGCAGAGCAGTCTATGGCTACACCTTC. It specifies CASSLRRAVYGYTF.

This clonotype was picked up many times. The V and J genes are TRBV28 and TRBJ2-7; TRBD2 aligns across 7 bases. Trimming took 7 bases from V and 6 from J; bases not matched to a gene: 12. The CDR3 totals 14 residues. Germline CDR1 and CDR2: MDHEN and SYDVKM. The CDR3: CASNGLGISGEQYF. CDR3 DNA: TGTGCCAGCAATGGACTAGGAATCTCTGGCGAGCAGTACTTC. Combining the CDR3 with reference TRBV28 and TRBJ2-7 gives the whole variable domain DVKVTQSSRYLVKRTGEKVFLECVQDMDHENMFWYRQDPGLGLRLIYFSYDVKMKEKGDIPEGYSVSREKKERFSLILESASTNQTSMYLCASNGLGISGEQYFGPGTRLTVT.

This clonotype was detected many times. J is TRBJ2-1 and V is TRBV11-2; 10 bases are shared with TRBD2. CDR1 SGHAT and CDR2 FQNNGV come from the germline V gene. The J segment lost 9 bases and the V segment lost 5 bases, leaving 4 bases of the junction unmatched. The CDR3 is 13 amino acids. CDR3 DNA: TGTGCCAGCAGCACAGGACTAGCGGTTGAGCAGTTCTTC. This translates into CASSTGLAVEQFF. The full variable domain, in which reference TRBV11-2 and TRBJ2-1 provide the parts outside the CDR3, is EAGVAQSPRYKIIEKRQSVAFWCNPISGHATLYWYQQILGQGPKLLIQFQNNGVVDDSQLPKDRFSAERLKGVDSTLKIQPAKLEDSAVYLCASSTGLAVEQFFGPGTRLTVL.

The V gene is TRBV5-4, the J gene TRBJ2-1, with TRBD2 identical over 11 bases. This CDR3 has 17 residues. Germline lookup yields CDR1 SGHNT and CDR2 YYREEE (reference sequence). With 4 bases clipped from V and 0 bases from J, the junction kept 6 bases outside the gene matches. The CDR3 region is CASSSRLAGSSYNEQFF. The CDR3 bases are TGTGCCAGCAGCAGCCGACTAGCGGGAAGCTCCTACAATGAGCAGTTCTTC.

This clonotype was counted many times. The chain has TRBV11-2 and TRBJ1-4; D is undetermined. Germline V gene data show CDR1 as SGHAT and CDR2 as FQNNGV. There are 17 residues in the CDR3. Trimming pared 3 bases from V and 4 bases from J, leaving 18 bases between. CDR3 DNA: TGTGCCAGCAGCTTCCCGAATGTGTTGGCAGTTAATGAAAAACTGTTTTTT. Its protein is CASSFPNVLAVNEKLFF.

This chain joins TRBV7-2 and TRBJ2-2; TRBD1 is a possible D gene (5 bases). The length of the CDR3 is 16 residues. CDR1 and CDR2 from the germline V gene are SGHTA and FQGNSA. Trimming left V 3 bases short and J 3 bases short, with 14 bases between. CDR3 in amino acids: CASSFRVVRDTGELFF. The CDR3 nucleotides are TGTGCCAGCAGCTTCCGTGTGGTCAGGGACACCGGGGAGCTGTTTTTT.

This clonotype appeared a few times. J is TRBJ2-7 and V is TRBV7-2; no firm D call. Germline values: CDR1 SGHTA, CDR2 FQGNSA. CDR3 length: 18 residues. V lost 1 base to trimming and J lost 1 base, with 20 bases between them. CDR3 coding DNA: TGTGCCAGCAGCTTAGGTCCCTTGTGGCCTTCAACTTCCTACGAGCAGTACTTC. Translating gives CASSLGPLWPSTSYEQYF.

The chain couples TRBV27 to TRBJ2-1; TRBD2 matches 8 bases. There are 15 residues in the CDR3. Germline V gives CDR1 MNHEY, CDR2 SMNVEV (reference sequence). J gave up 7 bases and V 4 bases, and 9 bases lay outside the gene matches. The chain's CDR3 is CASSSPGLESNEQFF. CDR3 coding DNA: TGTGCCAGCAGTTCACCGGGACTAGAATCAAATGAGCAGTTCTTC.

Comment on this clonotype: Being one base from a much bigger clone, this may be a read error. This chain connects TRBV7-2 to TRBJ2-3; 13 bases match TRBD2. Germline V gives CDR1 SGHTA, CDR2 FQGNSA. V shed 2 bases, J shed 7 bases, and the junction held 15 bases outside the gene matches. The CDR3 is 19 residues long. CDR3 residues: CASSLTRTSGRSLGNTQYF. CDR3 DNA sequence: TGTGCCAGCAGCTTAACCCGGACTAGCGGGAGATCCCTCGGAAATACGCAGTATTTT.